The 2 T cell receptor beta chains in this list originate from one sample, sequenced in a study of blood T cell repertoires in COVID-19. The table came from immunoSEQ multiplex PCR; TCRdb's copy has only in-frame clones and leaves some out. The sample contains 300,000 to 400,000 clones, 91% of which appear only once. The sequenced sample consisted of peripheral blood. The origin of the receptors is a woman under 30 who had recovered from COVID-19.

Of note for this clone: The same CDR3 also results from other DNA sequences found in this sample. This sequence joins TRBV7-6 and TRBJ2-1; TRBD2 matches at 13 bases. Germline assignment: CDR1 SGHVS and CDR2 FNYEAQ. Trimming at V came to 1 base and at J to 1 base, leaving 4 bases not matched to a gene. This CDR3 has 18 amino acids. CDR3 DNA: TGTGCCAGCAGCTTAGAACTAGCGGGAGGGTCATCCTACAATGAGCAGTTCTTC. Protein product: CASSLELAGGSSYNEQFF.

J is TRBJ2-2 and V is TRBV27; 7 nucleotides line up with TRBD2. Germline trimming cut 6 bases from V and 4 bases from J; bases unmatched to any gene: 5. The CDR3 has 14 amino acids. The germline V gene has CDR1 MNHEY and CDR2 SMNVEV (reference sequence). CDR3 residues: CASSYSGGTGELFF. In nucleotides, the CDR3 is TGTGCCAGCAGCTACTCGGGGGGCACCGGGGAGCTGTTTTTT.